This T cell receptor beta chain was sequenced for a study of shared clonotypes between healthy human individuals. Healthy adults negative for HIV, lacking recent acute infections or vaccinations, served as donors. Germline CDR1 and CDR2: KGHSH and LQKENI. V lost 5 bases, J lost 3 bases, and 20 bases lay in between. The CDR3 covers 17 residues. Data came from immunoSEQ multiplex PCR; TCRdb stores just in-frame clones and leaves some out. The data show about 2.3 million clones, approximately 95% seen once. V gene TRBV18 combines with J gene TRBJ2-1; TRBD1 is a possible D gene (6 bases). The clonotype comes from a man between 18 and 35 years old in good health. Some clones in this sample may be carry-over from other donors' samples. Sequencing was carried out using naive CD4+ T cells from PBMCs. The subset: CD45RA+ positively selected. CDR3 sequence reads: CASSATPRTESYNEQFF. DNA for the CDR3: TGTGCCAGCTCAGCGACCCCCCGGACAGAGAGCTACAATGAGCAGTTCTTC.